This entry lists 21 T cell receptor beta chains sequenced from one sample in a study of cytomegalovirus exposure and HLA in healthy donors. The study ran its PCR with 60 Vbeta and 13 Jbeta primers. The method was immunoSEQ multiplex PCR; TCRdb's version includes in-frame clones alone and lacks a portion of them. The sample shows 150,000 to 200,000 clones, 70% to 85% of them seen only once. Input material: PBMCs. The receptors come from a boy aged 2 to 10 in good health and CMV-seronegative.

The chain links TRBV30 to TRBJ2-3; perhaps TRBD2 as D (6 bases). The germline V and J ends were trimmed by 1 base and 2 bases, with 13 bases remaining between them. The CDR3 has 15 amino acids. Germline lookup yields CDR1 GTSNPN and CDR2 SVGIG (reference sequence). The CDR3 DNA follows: TGTGCCTGGAGTGCCCGGGACTTCTACACAGATACGCAGTATTTT. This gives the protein CAWSARDFYTDTQYF.

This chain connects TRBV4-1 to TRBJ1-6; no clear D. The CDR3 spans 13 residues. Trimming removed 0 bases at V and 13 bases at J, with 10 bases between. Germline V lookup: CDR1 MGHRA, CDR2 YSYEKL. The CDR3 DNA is TGCGCCAGCAGCCAAGAAGCCCATTTGCCCCTCCACTTT. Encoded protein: CASSQEAHLPLHF.

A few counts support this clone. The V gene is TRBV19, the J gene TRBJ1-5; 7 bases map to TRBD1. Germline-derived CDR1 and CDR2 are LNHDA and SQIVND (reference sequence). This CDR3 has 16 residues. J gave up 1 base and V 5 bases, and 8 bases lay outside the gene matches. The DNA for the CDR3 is TGTGCCAGTAGTCATAACCGGGACAGAAGCAATCAGCCCCAGCATTTT. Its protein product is CASSHNRDRSNQPQHF.

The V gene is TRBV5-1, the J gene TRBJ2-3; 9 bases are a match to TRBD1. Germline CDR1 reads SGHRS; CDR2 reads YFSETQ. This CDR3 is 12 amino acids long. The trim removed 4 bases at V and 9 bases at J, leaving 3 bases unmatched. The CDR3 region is CASSTGQGTQYF. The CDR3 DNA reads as TGCGCCAGCAGCACCGGACAGGGGACGCAGTATTTT.

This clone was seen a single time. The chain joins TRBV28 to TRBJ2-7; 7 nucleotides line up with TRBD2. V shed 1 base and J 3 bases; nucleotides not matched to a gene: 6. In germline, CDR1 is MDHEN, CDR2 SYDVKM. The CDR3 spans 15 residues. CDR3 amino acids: CASSLFREARYEQYF. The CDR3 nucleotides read TGTGCCAGCAGTTTATTCCGGGAGGCTCGCTACGAGCAGTACTTC.

The CDR3 here is CASSPNTESTGELFF. Written as DNA, the CDR3 is TGTGCCAGCTCCCCCAATACAGAATCGACCGGGGAGCTGTTTTTT. The chain uses TRBV18 and TRBJ2-2; D uncertain. The V end was cut by 6 bases, the J end by 5 bases, with 16 bases between. CDR1 KGHSH and CDR2 LQKENI come from the germline V gene. This CDR3 has 15 residues.

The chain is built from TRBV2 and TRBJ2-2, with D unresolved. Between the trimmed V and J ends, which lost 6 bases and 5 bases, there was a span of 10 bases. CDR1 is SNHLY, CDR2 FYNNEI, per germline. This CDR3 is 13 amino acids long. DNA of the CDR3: TGTGCCAGCAGCCTAGAGGAGACCGGGGAGCTGTTTTTT. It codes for CASSLEETGELFF.

The CDR3 loop reads CASRLAGLYNEQFF. CDR3 coding DNA: TGTGCCAGTAGGCTAGCGGGCCTATACAATGAGCAGTTCTTC. The chain recombines TRBV19 with TRBJ2-1; TRBD2 aligns across 8 bases. The CDR3 sequence is 14 residues long. V shed 6 bases, J shed 4 bases, and the junction held 5 bases outside the gene matches. Germline assignment: CDR1 LNHDA and CDR2 SQIVND (reference sequence).

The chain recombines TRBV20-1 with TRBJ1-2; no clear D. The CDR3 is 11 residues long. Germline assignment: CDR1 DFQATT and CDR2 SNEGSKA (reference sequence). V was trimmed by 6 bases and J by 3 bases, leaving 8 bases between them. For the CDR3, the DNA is TGCAGTGCCCGGAGGGACTATGGCTACACCTTC. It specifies CSARRDYGYTF.

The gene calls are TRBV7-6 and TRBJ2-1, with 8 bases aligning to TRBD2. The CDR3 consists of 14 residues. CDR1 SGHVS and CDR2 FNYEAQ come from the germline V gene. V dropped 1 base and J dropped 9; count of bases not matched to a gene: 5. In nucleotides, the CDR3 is TGTGCCAGCAGCTTAGATCGGACTAGCCGTGAGCAGTTCTTC. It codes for CASSLDRTSREQFF.

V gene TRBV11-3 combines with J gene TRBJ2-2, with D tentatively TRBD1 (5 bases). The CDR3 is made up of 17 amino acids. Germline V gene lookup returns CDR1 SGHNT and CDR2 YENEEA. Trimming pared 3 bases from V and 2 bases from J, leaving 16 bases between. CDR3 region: CASSFSKNRFNTGELFF. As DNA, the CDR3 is TGTGCCAGCAGCTTCTCTAAGAACAGGTTTAACACCGGGGAGCTGTTTTTT. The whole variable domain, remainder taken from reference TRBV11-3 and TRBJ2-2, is EAGVVQSPRYKIIEKKQPVAFWCNPISGHNTLYWYLQNLGQGPELLIRYENEEAVDDSQLPKDRFSAERLKGVDSTLKIQPAELGDSAVYLCASSFSKNRFNTGELFFGEGSRLTVL.

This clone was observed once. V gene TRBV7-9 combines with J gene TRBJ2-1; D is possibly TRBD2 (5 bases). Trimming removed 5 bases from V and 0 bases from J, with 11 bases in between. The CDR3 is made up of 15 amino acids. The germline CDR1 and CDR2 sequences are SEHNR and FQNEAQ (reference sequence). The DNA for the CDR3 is TGTGCCAGCAGCCCCGAAGGGAGCTCCTACAATGAGCAGTTCTTC. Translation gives CASSPEGSSYNEQFF.

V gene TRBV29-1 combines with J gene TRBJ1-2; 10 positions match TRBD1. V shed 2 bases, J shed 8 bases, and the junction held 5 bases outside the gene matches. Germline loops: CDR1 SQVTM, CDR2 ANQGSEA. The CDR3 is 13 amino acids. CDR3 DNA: TGCAGCGTTGAAATGACAGGGGGCGAGGGCTACACCTTC. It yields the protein CSVEMTGGEGYTF.

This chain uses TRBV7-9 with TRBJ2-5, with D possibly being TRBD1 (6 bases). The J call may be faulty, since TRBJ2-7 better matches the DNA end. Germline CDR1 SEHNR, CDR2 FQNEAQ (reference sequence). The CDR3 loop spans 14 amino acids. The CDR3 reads CASSSLGARYEQYF. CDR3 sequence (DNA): TGTGCCAGCAGCTCCTTGGGGGCGAGGTACGAGCAGTACTTC.

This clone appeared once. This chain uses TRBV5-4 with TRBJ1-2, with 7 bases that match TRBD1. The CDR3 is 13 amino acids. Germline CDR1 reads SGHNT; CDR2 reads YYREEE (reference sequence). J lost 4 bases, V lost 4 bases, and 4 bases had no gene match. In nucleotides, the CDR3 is TGTGCCAGCAGCGAGGGACAGAGCTATGGCTACACCTTC. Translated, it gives CASSEGQSYGYTF.

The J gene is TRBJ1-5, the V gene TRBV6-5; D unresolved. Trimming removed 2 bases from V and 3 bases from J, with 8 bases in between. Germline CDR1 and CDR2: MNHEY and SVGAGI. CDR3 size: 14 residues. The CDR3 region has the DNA TGTGCCAGCAGTTACGCGGGGTTCAATCAGCCCCAGCATTTT. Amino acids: CASSYAGFNQPQHF.

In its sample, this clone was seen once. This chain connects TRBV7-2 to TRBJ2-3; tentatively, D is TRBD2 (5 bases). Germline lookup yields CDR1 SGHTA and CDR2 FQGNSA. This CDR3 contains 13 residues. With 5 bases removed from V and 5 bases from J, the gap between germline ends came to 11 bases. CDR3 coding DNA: TGTGCCAGCAGCCCCACCCGGGGAGATACGCAGTATTTT. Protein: CASSPTRGDTQYF. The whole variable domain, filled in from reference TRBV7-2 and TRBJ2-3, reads GAGVSQSPSNKVTEKGKDVELRCDPISGHTALYWYRQSLGQGLEFLIYFQGNSAPDKSGLPSDRFSAERTGGSVSTLTIQRTQQEDSAVYLCASSPTRGDTQYFGPGTRLTVL.

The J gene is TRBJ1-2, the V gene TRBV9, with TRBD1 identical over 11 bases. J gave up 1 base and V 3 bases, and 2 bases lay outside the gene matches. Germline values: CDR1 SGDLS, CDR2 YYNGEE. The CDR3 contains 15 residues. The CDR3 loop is CASSGGTGGNYGYTF. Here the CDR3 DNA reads TGTGCCAGCAGCGGAGGGACAGGGGGTAACTATGGCTACACCTTC.

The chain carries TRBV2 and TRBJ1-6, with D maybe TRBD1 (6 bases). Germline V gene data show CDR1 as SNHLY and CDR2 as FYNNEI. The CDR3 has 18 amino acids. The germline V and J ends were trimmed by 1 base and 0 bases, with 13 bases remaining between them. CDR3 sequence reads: CASSEEETDSSYNSPLHF. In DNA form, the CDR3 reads TGTGCCAGCAGTGAAGAAGAGACGGACAGCTCCTATAATTCACCCCTCCACTTT.

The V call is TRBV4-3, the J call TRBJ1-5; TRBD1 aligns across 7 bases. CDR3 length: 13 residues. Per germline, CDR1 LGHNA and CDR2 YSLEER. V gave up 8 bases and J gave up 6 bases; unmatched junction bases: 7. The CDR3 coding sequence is TGCGCCAGCTCAGGGGGTGGAGGTCAGCCCCAGCATTTT. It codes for CASSGGGGQPQHF.

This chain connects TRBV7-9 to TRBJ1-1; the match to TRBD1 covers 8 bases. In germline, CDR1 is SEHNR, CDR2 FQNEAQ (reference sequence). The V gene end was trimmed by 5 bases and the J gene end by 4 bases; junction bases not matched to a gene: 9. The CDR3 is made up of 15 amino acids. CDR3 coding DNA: TGTGCCAGCAGCATGGACAGGGAAGTTCGCACTGAAGCTTTCTTT. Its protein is CASSMDREVRTEAFF.